This passage covers 19 T cell receptor beta chains from one sample sequenced in a study of shared clonotypes between healthy human individuals. Some clones are missing from TCRdb's copy, which holds only in-frame ones; the method was immunoSEQ multiplex PCR. The sample shows about 1 million clones, about 80% of them seen only once. The sample consisted of memory CD4+ T cells from PBMCs. Subset given: CD45RA-negative fraction. The receptors come from a man aged 18 to 29 in good health. Some clones in this sample may be carry-over from other donors' samples.

This clone was detected only a few times. The gene calls are TRBV2 and TRBJ1-1, with D possibly TRBD1 on 5 matching bases. The CDR3 covers 16 residues. V shed 7 bases and J shed 4 bases, with 22 bases lying between them. Per the germline V gene, CDR1 is SNHLY and CDR2 is FYNNEI. CDR3: CASTLDRTMWSTEAFF. The DNA of the CDR3 is TGTGCCAGCACCCTAGACAGAACCATGTGGAGCACTGAAGCTTTCTTT.

The CDR3 region has the DNA TGCGCCAGCAGCCTGACCGGGACATATAACTATGGCTACACCTTC. Protein product: CASSLTGTYNYGYTF. J is TRBJ1-2 and V is TRBV4-1; D is possibly TRBD1 (6 bases). Deletions cut 4 bases from V and 1 base from J, with 13 bases between. Germline loops: CDR1 MGHRA, CDR2 YSYEKL. The CDR3 sequence is 15 residues long.

The chain carries TRBV4-1 and TRBJ2-5, with no clear D. Trimming left V 0 bases short and J 5 bases short, with 16 bases between. Per germline, CDR1 MGHRA and CDR2 YSYEKL. The CDR3 extends over 16 amino acids. This CDR3 is CASSQEPPAVGETQYF. DNA of the CDR3: TGCGCCAGCAGCCAAGAACCGCCGGCGGTCGGGGAGACCCAGTACTTC.

This chain connects TRBV5-1 to TRBJ2-5, with TRBD1 as a possible D gene (6 bases). V was pared by 0 bases and J by 3 bases, with 15 bases between. CDR1 and CDR2 (germline): SGHRS, YFSETQ. The CDR3 is 16 residues long. The CDR3 DNA sequence: TGCGCCAGCAGCTTGGGGCAGGGGACCGCCAAAGAGACCCAGTACTTC. It codes for CASSLGQGTAKETQYF.

This chain links TRBV28 with TRBJ2-5; D assignment may be TRBD1 or TRBD2 (6 bases each). Germline V CDR1 and CDR2: MDHEN, SYDVKM. V was cut by 7 bases and J by 5 bases, with 11 bases left in between. The CDR3 covers 12 residues. CDR3 nucleotides: TGTGCCAGCACAGGGGAGGCGGAGACCCAGTACTTC. It translates to CASTGEAETQYF.

The gene calls are TRBV6-1 and TRBJ1-3; perhaps TRBD1 as D (6 bases). The CDR3 is 14 amino acids. Germline V CDR1 and CDR2: MNHNS, SASEGT. Trimming took 10 bases from V and 2 from J, leaving 15 bases between them. As DNA, the CDR3 is TGTGCCACTAGTCCGCGGACAGCTGGAAACACCATATATTTT. As protein: CATSPRTAGNTIYF.

V gene TRBV10-2 combines with J gene TRBJ2-3; TRBD2 agrees at 11 bases. The CDR3 is 14 amino acids. The V and J ends lost 8 bases and 8 bases, in that order; junction bases with no gene match: 9. The germline CDR1 and CDR2 sequences are WSHSY and SAAADI. The CDR3 is CASGSGRDSSTQYF. Here the CDR3 DNA reads TGCGCCAGCGGTAGCGGGAGGGACTCCTCTACGCAGTATTTT.

This chain joins TRBV28 and TRBJ2-1; TRBD2 matches 12 bases. CDR3 size: 16 residues. Germline V gives CDR1 MDHEN, CDR2 SYDVKM. V was clipped by 6 bases and J by 4 bases; unmatched bases: 7. Here the CDR3 DNA reads TGTGCCAGCAGCCCCCCGCTAGCGGGAGGGTACAATGAGCAGTTCTTC. It yields the protein CASSPPLAGGYNEQFF.

Here the CDR3 DNA reads TGTGCCTCAAAACTAGAGGGGAAGGACGGAAACACCATATATTTT. Amino acid sequence: CASKLEGKDGNTIYF. The J gene is TRBJ1-3, the V gene TRBV6-6, with D perhaps matching TRBD1 (5 bases). The V end lost 11 bases, the J end lost 4 bases, and 21 bases lay between the germline ends. This CDR3 is built from 15 residues. CDR1 MNHNY and CDR2 SVGAGI come from the germline V gene (reference sequence).

This chain connects TRBV6-1 to TRBJ1-1; weak D call: TRBD1 (6 bases). The length of the CDR3 is 15 residues. Trimming took off 5 bases at V and 7 bases at J, with 20 bases between the two ends. Per germline, CDR1 MNHNS and CDR2 SASEGT. The CDR3: CASSTISQGGGEAFF. The CDR3 bases are TGTGCCAGCAGTACGATCTCACAGGGAGGAGGTGAAGCTTTCTTT.

V usage is TRBV7-6 and J usage is TRBJ1-2, with TRBD1 identical over 7 bases. CDR1 and CDR2 from the germline V gene are SGHVS and FNYEAQ. The CDR3 is 15 amino acids. With V trimmed by 5 bases and J by 8 bases, 14 bases remained unmatched. The DNA of the CDR3 is TGTGCCAGCAGCACGCAACAGGGGCGGCGAAAGGGCTACACCTTC. Residues: CASSTQQGRRKGYTF. The full variable domain, in which reference TRBV7-6 and TRBJ1-2 provide the parts outside the CDR3, is GAGVSQSPRYKVTKRGQDVALRCDPISGHVSLYWYRQALGQGPEFLTYFNYEAQQDKSGLPNDRFSAERPEGSISTLTIQRTEQRDSAMYRCASSTQQGRRKGYTFGSGTRLTVV.

Worth noting for this clone: Other nucleotide sequences in the sample specify the same CDR3. The rearrangement joins TRBV28 to TRBJ2-3; TRBD1 is a possible D gene (5 bases). The CDR3 contains 13 residues. Germline V lookup: CDR1 MDHEN, CDR2 SYDVKM. V dropped 5 bases and J dropped 2 bases, with 8 bases sitting between them. For the CDR3, the DNA is TGTGCCAGCAGTCCACAGGCCACAGATACGCAGTATTTT. Protein product: CASSPQATDTQYF.

The rearrangement uses TRBV21-1 and TRBJ2-7; the table's D call, TRBD1, was not checked against the DNA. TRBV21-1 is classified as a pseudogene. The CDR3 totals 16 residues. Here the CDR3 reads CASSGGDRDSSYEQYF. CDR3 nucleotide sequence: TGTGCCAGCAGCGGAGGAGACAGGGACAGCTCCTACGAGCAGTACTTC.

V gene TRBV11-2 combines with J gene TRBJ2-1; possible D gene TRBD2, 5 bases. Germline V gene sequence: CDR1 SGHAT, CDR2 FQNNGV. There are 14 residues in the CDR3. Trimming took off 4 bases at V and 3 bases at J, with 10 bases between the two ends. The CDR3 here is CASSSRAFYNEQFF. For the CDR3, the DNA is TGTGCCAGCAGCTCGAGGGCTTTCTACAATGAGCAGTTCTTC.

The V and J genes are TRBV10-3 and TRBJ2-7; D might be TRBD1 or TRBD2, each matching 5 bases. Trimming shortened V by 9 bases and J by 4 bases, and 22 bases separated the two germline ends. This CDR3 comprises 15 residues. Germline V gives CDR1 ENHRY, CDR2 SYGVKD. CDR3 sequence: CAMPETGRQLYEQYF. CDR3 nucleotide sequence: TGTGCCATGCCCGAGACGGGACGGCAATTGTACGAGCAGTACTTC.

A note on this clone: Other DNA sequences within the sample encode an identical CDR3. The chain links TRBV7-3 to TRBJ2-7, with 10 bases aligning to TRBD2. The CDR3 consists of 15 residues. The junction had 2 bases not matched to a gene; V was cut back by 1 base and J by 2 bases. The V gene's germline CDR1 is SGHTA and CDR2 FQGTGA. CDR3: CASSLRAGGPYEQYF. CDR3 nucleotide sequence: TGTGCCAGCAGCTTAAGAGCGGGAGGGCCCTACGAGCAGTACTTC.

The chain employs TRBV15 and TRBJ2-7; D gene uncertain. The V gene's germline CDR1 is LNHNV and CDR2 YYDKDF (reference sequence). This CDR3 contains 16 residues. Between the trimmed V and J ends, which lost 0 bases and 0 bases, there was a span of 12 bases. The CDR3: CATSRDPHPRSYEQYF. DNA of the CDR3: TGTGCCACCAGCAGAGACCCCCACCCACGCTCCTACGAGCAGTACTTC.

The rearrangement uses TRBV7-8 and TRBJ2-5; 12 nucleotides align to TRBD2. The CDR3 contains 16 residues. The trim removed 5 bases at V and 2 bases at J, leaving 6 bases unmatched. Germline CDR1 is SGHVS and CDR2 is FQNEAQ. This CDR3 reads CASSLLAGGYQETQYF. The CDR3 region has the DNA TGTGCCAGCAGCCTACTAGCGGGAGGATATCAAGAGACCCAGTACTTC.

This clone was seen more than once but under ten times. The genes are TRBV18 and TRBJ1-1, with D tentatively TRBD1 (5 bases). The CDR3 extends over 16 amino acids. Germline V gives CDR1 KGHSH, CDR2 LQKENI. Trimming removed 3 bases at V and 0 bases at J, with 14 bases between. CDR3 amino acids: CASSPGKGLMNTEAFF. For the CDR3, the DNA is TGTGCCAGCTCACCTGGTAAGGGGCTTATGAACACTGAAGCTTTCTTT.